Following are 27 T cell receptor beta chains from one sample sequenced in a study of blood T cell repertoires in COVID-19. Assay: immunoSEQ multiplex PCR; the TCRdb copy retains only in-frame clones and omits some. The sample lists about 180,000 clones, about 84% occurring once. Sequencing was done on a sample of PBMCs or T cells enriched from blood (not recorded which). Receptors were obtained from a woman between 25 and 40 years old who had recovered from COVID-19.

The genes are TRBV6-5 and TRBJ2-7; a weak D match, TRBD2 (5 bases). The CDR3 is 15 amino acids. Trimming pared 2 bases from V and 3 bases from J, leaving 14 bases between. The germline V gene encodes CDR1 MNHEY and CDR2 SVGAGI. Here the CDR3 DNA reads TGTGCCAGCAGTTACCTCGGCGAGGACTTCTACGAGCAGTACTTC. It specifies CASSYLGEDFYEQYF.

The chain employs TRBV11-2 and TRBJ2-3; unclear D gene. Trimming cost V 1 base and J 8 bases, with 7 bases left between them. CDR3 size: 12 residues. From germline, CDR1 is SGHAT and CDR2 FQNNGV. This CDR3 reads CASSLVAGTQYF. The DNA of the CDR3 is TGTGCCAGCAGCTTAGTAGCTGGTACGCAGTATTTT.

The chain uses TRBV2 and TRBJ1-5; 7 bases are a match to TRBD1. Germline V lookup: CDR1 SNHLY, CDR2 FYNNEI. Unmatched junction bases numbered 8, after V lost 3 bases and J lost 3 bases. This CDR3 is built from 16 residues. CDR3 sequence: CASSESPGQNNQPQHF. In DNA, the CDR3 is TGTGCCAGCAGTGAGTCGCCGGGACAGAACAATCAGCCCCAGCATTTT.

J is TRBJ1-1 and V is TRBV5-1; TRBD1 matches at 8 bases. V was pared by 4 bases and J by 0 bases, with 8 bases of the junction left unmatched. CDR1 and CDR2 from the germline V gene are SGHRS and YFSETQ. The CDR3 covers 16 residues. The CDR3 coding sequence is TGCGCCAGCAGCCTGGGACAGGAGATAATGAACACTGAAGCTTTCTTT. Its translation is CASSLGQEIMNTEAFF.

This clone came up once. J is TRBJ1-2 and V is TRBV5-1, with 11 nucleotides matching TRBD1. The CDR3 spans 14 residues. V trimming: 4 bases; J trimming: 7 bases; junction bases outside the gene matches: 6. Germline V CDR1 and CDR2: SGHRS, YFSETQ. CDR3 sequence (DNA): TGCGCCAGCAGCCCCGGACAGGGGGCGGGTGGCTACACCTTC. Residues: CASSPGQGAGGYTF.

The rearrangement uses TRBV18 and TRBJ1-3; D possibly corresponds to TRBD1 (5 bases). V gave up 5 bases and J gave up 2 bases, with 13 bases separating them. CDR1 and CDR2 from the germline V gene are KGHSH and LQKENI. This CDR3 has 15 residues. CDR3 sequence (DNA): TGTGCCAGCTCATCGATACAAGGGGCTGGAAACACCATATATTTT. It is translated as CASSSIQGAGNTIYF.

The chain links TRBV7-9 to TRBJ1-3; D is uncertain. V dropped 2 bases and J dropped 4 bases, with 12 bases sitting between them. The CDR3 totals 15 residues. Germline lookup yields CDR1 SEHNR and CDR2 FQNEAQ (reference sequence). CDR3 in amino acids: CASSLQRLRGNTIYF. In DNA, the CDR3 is TGTGCCAGCAGCTTACAGCGGCTCCGGGGAAACACCATATATTTT.

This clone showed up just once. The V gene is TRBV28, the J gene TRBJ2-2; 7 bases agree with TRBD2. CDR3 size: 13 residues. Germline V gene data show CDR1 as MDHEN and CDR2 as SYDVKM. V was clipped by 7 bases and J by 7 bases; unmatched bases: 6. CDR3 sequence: CASTLAEDGELFF. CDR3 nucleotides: TGTGCCAGCACCCTAGCGGAGGACGGGGAGCTGTTTTTT.

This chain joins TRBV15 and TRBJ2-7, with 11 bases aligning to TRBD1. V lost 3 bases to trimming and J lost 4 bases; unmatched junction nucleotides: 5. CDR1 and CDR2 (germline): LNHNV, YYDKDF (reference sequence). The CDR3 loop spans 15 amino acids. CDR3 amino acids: CATSRTGQGGYEQYF. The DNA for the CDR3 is TGTGCCACCAGCAGGACGGGACAGGGGGGGTACGAGCAGTACTTC.

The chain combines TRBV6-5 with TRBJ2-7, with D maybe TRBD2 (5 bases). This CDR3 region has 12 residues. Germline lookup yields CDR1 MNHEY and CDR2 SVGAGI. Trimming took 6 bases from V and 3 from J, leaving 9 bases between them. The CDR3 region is CASRTSRYEQYF. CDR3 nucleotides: TGTGCCAGCAGAACTAGTCGCTACGAGCAGTACTTC.

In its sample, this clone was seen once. The CDR3 DNA reads TGCAGTGCTAGTGCTAGCGGGAGGGCCTACAGCTCCTACAATGAGCAGTTCTTC. Translating gives CSASASGRAYSSYNEQFF. This chain links TRBV20-1 with TRBJ2-1, with 12 bases aligning to TRBD2. V lost 3 bases to trimming and J lost 0 bases; unmatched junction nucleotides: 9. This CDR3 contains 18 residues. Germline lookup yields CDR1 DFQATT and CDR2 SNEGSKA (reference sequence).

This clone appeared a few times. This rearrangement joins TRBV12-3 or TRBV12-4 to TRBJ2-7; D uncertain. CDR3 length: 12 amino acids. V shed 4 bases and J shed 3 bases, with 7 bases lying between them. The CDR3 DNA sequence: TGTGCCAGCAGTTCATACGGCTACGAGCAGTACTTC. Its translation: CASSSYGYEQYF.

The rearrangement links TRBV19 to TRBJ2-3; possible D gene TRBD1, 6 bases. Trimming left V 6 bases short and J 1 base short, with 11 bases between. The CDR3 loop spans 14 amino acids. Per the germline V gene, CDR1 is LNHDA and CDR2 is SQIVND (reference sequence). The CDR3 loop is CASRQGVGTDTQYF. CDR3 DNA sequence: TGTGCCAGTAGACAGGGAGTAGGCACAGATACGCAGTATTTT.

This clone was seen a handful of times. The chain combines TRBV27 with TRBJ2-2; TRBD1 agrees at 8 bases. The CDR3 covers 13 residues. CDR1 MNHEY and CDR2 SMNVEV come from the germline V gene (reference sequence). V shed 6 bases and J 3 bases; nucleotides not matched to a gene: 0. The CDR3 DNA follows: TGTGCCAGCAGGACAGGGGACACCGGGGAGCTGTTTTTT. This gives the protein CASRTGDTGELFF.

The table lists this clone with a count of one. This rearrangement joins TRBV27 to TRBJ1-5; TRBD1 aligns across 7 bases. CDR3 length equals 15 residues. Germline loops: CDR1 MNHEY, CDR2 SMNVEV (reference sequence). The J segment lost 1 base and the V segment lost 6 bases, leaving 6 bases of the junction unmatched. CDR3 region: CASRQGVISNQPQHF. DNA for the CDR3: TGTGCCAGCAGGCAGGGGGTAATAAGCAATCAGCCCCAGCATTTT.

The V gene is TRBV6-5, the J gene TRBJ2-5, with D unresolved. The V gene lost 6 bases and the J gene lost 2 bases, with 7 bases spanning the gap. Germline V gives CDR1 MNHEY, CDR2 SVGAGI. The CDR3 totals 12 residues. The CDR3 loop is CASRRNQETQYF. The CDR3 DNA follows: TGTGCCAGCAGGAGAAATCAAGAGACCCAGTACTTC.

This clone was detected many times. The CDR3 sequence is CASSPRTGGDEQYF. CDR3 bases: TGTGCCAGCAGTCCCCGTACGGGGGGCGACGAGCAGTACTTC. The chain joins TRBV6-2 or TRBV6-3 to TRBJ2-7, with D possibly TRBD2 on 7 matching bases. Trimming removed 5 bases at V and 5 bases at J, with 16 bases between. CDR1 and CDR2 from the germline V gene are MNHEY and SVGEGT. CDR3 size: 14 residues.

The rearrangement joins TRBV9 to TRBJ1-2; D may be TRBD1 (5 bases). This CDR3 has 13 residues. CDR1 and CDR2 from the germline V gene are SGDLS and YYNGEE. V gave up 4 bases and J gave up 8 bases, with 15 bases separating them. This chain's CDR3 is CASSPGGNIGYTF. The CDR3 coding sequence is TGTGCCAGCAGCCCCGGGGGAAATATAGGCTACACCTTC.

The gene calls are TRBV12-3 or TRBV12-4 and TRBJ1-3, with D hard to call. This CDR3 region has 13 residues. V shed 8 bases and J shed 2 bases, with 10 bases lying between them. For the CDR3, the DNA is TGTGCCAGCCCTAGCGAGACTGGAAACACCATATATTTT. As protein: CASPSETGNTIYF.

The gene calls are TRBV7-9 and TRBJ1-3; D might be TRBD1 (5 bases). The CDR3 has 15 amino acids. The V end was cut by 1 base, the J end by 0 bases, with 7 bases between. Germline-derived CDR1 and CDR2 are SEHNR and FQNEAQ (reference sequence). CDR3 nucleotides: TGTGCCAGCAGCTTAGAGGGGATCTCTGGAAACACCATATATTTT. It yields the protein CASSLEGISGNTIYF.

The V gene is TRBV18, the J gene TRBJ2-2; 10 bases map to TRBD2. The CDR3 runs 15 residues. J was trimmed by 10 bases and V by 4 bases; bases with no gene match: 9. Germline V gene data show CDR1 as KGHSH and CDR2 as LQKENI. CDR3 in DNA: TGTGCCAGCTCACGTAGCGGGAGGTCGGTGTTGGAGCTGTTTTTT. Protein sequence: CASSRSGRSVLELFF.

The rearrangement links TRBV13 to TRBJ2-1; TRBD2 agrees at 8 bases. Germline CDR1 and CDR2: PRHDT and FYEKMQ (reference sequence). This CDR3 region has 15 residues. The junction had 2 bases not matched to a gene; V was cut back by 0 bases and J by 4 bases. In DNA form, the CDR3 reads TGTGCCAGCAGCTTAGGGCTAGCGGGTTACAATGAGCAGTTCTTC. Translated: CASSLGLAGYNEQFF.

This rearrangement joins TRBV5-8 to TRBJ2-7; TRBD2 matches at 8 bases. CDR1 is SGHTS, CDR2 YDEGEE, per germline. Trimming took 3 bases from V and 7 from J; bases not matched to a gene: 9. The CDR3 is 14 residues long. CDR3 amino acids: CASSYYGRAEEQYF. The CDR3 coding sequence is TGTGCCAGCAGCTATTACGGGAGGGCGGAAGAGCAGTACTTC.

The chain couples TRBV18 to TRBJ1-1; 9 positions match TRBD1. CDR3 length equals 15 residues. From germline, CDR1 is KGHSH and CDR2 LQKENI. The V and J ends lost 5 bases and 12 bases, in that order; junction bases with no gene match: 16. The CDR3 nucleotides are TGTGCCAGCTCATCATCCGGGACAGGGTATATGGGAACTTTCTTT. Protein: CASSSSGTGYMGTFF.

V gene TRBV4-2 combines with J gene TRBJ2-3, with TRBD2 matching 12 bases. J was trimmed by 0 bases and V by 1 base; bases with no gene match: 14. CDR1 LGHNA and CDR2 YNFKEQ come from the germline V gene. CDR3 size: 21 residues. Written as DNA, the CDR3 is TGTGCCAGCAGCCAAGTAAATCTTCTAGCGGGAGGGCCCACTAGCACAGATACGCAGTATTTT. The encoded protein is CASSQVNLLAGGPTSTDTQYF.

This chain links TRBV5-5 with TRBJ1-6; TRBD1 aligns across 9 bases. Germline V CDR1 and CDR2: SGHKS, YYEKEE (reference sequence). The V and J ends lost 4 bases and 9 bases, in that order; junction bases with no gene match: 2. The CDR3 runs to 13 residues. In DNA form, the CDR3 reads TGTGCCAGCAGCGGGACAGGGACTTCACCCCTCCACTTT. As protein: CASSGTGTSPLHF. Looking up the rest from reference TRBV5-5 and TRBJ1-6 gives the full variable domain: DAGVTQSPTHLIKTRGQQVTLRCSPISGHKSVSWYQQVLGQGPQFIFQYYEKEERGRGNFPDRFSARQFPNYSSELNVNALLLGDSALYLCASSGTGTSPLHFGNGTRLTVT.

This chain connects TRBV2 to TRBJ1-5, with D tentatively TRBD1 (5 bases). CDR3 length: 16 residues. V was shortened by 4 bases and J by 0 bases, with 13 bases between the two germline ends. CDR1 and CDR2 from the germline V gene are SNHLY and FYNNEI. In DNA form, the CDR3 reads TGTGCCAGCAGTGGACAGCGACAGTATAGCAATCAGCCCCAGCATTTT. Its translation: CASSGQRQYSNQPQHF.